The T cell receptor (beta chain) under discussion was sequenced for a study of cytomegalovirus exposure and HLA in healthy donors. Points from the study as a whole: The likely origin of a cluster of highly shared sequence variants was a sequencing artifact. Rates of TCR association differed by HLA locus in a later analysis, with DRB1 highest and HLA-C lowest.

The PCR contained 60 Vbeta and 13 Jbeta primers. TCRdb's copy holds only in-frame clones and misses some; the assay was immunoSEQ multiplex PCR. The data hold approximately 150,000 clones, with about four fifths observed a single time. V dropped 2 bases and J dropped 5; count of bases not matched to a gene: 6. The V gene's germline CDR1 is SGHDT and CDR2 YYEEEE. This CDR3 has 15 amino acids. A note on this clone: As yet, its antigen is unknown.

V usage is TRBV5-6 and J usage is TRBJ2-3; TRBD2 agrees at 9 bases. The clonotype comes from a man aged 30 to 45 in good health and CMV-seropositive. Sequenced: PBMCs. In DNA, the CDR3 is TGTGCCAGCAGCTTAGGGACTAGCTTTGGAGATACGCAGTATTTT. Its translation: CASSLGTSFGDTQYF.